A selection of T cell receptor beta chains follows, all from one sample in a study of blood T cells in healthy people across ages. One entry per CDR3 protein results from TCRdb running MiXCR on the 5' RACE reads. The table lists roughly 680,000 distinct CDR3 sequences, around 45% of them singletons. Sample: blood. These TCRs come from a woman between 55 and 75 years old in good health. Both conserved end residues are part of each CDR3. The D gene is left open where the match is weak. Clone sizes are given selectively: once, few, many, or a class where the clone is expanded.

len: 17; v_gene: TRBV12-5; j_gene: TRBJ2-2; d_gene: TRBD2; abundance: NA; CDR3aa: CASGLVPSGRDTGELFF; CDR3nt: TGTGCTAGTGGTTTGGTACCTAGCGGGAGGGACACCGGGGAGCTGTTTTTT
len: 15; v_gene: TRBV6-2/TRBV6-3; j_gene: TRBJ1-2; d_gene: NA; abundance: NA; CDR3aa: CASSYPGTPGHGYTF; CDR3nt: TGTGCCAGCAGTTACCCAGGGACTCCCGGTCATGGCTACACCTTC
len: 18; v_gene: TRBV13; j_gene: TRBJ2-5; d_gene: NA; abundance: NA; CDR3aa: CASSATVLAGPKGQTQYF; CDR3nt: TGTGCCAGCAGCGCCACCGTACTTGCGGGACCCAAGGGACAGACCCAGTACTTC
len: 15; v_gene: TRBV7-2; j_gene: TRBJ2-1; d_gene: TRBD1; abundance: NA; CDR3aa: CASRLDRATYNEQFF; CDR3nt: TGTGCCAGCAGATTGGACAGGGCCACCTACAATGAGCAGTTCTTC
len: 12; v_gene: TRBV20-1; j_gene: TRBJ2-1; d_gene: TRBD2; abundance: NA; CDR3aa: CSGIAGEEGQFF; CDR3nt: TGCAGTGGGATCGCGGGAGAGGAAGGGCAGTTCTTC
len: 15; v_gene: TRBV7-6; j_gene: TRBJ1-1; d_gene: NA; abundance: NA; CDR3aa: CASSYPQGRRTEAFF; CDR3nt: TGTGCCAGCAGCTACCCGCAGGGACGGAGGACTGAAGCTTTCTTT
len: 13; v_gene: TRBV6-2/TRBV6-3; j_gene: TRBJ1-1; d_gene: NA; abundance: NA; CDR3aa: CASRARVSTEAFF; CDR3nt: TGTGCCAGCAGGGCGAGGGTTAGCACTGAAGCTTTCTTT
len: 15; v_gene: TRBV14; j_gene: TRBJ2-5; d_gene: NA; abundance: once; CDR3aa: CASSPQLVNQETQYF; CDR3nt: TGTGCCAGCAGCCCACAACTCGTAAACCAAGAGACCCAGTACTTC
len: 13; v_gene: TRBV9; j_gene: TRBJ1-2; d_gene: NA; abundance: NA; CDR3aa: CASSVGSGSGYTF; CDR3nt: TGTGCCAGCAGCGTAGGTTCGGGATCTGGCTACACCTTC
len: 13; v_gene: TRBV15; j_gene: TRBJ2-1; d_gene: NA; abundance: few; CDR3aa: CATSRPEYNEQFF; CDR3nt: TGTGCCACCAGCAGGCCGGAGTACAATGAGCAGTTCTTC
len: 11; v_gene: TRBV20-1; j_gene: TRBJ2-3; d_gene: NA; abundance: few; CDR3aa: CSAKTGDTQYF; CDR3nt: TGCAGTGCCAAAACAGGGGATACGCAGTATTTT
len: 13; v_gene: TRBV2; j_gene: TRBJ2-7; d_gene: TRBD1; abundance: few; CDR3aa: CASIRDRSYEQYF; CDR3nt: TGTGCCAGCATCCGGGACAGATCCTACGAGCAGTACTTC
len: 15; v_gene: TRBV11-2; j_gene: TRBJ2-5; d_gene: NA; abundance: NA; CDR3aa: CASRTNRRRQETQYF; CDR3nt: TGTGCCAGCAGGACAAACAGGAGGAGGCAAGAGACCCAGTACTTC
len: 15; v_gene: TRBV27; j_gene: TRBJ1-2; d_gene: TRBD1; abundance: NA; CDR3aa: CASSPKGGQRYGYTF; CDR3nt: TGTGCCAGCAGTCCTAAGGGGGGACAGAGGTATGGCTACACCTTC
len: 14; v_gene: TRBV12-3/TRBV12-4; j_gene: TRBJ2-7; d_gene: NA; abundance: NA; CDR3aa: CASSLGEDTYEQYF; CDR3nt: TGTGCCAGCAGTTTGGGGGAGGATACCTACGAGCAGTACTTC
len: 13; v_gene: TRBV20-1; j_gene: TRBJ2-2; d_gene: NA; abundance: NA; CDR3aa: CSAYEKNTGELFF; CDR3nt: TGCAGTGCCTACGAAAAAAACACCGGGGAGCTGTTTTTT
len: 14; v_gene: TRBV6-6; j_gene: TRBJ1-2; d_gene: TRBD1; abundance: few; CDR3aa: CASSYTGTGGDYTF; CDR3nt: TGTGCCAGCAGTTACACCGGGACAGGGGGAGACTACACCTTC
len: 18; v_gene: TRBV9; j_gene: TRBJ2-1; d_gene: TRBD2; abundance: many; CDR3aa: CASSVGLAGGLTYNEQFF; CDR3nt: TGTGCCAGCAGCGTAGGTCTAGCGGGAGGCCTAACCTACAATGAGCAGTTCTTC
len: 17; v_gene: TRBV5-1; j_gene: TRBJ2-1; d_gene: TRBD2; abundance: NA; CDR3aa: CASSIGLAGVLYNEQFF; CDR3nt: TGCGCCAGCAGCATCGGACTAGCGGGAGTCCTCTACAATGAGCAGTTCTTC
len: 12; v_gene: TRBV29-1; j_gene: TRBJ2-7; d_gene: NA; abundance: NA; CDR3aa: CSVALGSYEQYF; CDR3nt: TGCAGCGTTGCATTGGGGTCCTACGAGCAGTACTTC
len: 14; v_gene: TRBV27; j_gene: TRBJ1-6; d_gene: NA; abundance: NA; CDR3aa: CASSLRRPGSPLHF; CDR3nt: TGTGCCAGCAGTTTGAGACGCCCCGGGTCACCCCTCCACTTT
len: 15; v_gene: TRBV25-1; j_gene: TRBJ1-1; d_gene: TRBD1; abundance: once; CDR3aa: CASSEPGTGVGEAFF; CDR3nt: TGTGCCAGCAGTGAACCCGGGACAGGGGTGGGCGAAGCTTTCTTT
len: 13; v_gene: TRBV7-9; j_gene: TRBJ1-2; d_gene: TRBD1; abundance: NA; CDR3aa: CASSFRTGNGYTF; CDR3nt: TGTGCCAGCAGCTTCAGGACAGGGAATGGCTACACCTTC
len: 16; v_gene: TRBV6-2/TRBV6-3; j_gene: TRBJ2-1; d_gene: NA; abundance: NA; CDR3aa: CAGTQRGPLAQDEQFF; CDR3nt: TGTGCCGGCACCCAACGCGGGCCTTTAGCTCAGGATGAGCAGTTCTTC
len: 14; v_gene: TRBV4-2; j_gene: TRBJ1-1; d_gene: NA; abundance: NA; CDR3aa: CASSQANGNTEAFF; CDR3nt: TGTGCCAGCAGCCAAGCCAACGGGAACACTGAAGCTTTCTTT
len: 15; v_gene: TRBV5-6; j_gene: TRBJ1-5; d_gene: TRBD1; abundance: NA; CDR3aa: CASSRGQLLNQPQHF; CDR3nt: TGTGCCAGCAGCAGGGGACAGTTACTTAATCAGCCCCAGCATTTT
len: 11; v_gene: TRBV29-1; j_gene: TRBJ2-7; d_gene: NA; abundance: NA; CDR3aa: CSVASGREQYF; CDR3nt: TGCAGCGTAGCAAGTGGACGCGAGCAGTACTTC
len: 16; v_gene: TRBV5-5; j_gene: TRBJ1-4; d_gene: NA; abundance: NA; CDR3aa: CASSFRVFSTNEKLFF; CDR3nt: TGTGCCAGCAGCTTTAGGGTGTTCTCAACTAATGAAAAACTGTTTTTT
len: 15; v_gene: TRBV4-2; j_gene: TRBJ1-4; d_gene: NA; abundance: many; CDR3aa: CASSQDLGLDEKLFF; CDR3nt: TGTGCCAGCAGCCAAGACCTGGGACTAGATGAAAAACTGTTTTTT
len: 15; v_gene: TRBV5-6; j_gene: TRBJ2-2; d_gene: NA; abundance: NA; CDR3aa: CASSRIWGGTGELFF; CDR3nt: TGCGCCAGCAGCCGCATCTGGGGTGGGACCGGGGAGCTGTTTTTT
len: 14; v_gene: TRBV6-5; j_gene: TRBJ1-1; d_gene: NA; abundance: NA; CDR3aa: CASRRLRANTEAFF; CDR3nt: TGTGCCAGCAGACGTCTGAGGGCAAACACTGAAGCTTTCTTT
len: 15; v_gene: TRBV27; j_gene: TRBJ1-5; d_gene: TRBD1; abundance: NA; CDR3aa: CASSSDRGNNQPQHF; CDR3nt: TGTGCCAGCAGTTCCGACAGGGGTAACAATCAGCCCCAGCATTTT
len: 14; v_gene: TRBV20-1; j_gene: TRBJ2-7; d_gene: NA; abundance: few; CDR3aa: CSARDPRVSYEQYF; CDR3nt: TGCAGTGCTAGAGATCCGAGGGTCTCCTACGAGCAGTACTTC
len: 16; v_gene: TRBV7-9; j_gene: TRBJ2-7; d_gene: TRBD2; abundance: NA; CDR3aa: CASSPGLAGTIYEQDF; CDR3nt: TGTGCCAGCAGCCCCGGACTAGCGGGAACAATCTACGAGCAGGACTTC
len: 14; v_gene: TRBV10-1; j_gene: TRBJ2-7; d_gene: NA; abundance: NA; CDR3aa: CASSPSTLHYEQYF; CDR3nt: TGCGCCAGCAGTCCCAGTACATTGCATTACGAGCAGTACTTC
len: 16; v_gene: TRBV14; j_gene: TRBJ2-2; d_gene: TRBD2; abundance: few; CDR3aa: CASSPGLASNTGELFF; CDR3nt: TGTGCCAGCAGTCCTGGACTAGCGTCGAACACCGGGGAGCTGTTTTTT
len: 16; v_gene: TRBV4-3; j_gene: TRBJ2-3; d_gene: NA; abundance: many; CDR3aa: CASSQYGRASTDTQYF; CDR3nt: TGCGCCAGCAGCCAGTATGGGAGAGCTAGCACAGATACGCAGTATTTT
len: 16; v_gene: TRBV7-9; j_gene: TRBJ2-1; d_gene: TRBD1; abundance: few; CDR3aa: CASSILTRDSHNEQFF; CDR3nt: TGTGCCAGCAGCATCCTGACGAGGGACAGCCACAATGAGCAGTTCTTC
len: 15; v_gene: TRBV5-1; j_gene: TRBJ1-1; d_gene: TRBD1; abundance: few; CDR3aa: CASSSGQGDNTEAFF; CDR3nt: TGCGCCAGCAGCTCTGGACAGGGGGATAACACTGAAGCTTTCTTT
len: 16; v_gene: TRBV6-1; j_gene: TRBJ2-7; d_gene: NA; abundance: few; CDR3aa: CASSEAAGQSFYEQYF; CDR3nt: TGTGCCAGCAGTGAAGCGGCGGGACAGTCATTCTACGAGCAGTACTTC
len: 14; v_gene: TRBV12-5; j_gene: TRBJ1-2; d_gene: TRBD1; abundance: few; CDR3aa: CASGLDRAIYGYTF; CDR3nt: TGTGCTAGTGGGCTGGACAGGGCCATATATGGCTACACCTTC